One TCR beta chain is described in this entry. Its specificity is not known. Germline values: CDR1 SGHTA, CDR2 FQGNSA. Losses at the gene ends were 2 bases for V and 1 base for J; bases not matched to a gene: 6. The CDR3 is 16 amino acids. TCRdb processed the RT-PCR reads anew with MiXCR; each CDR3 protein has one entry. The data contain fewer than 750,000 distinct CDR3 sequences, about 15% of them singletons. The data originate from a study of response to subunit inactivated influenza vaccine. Study-wide points: Every seasonal influenza vaccination brings in few new T cells, the authors suggested.

This clonotype originated in a man aged 45-60 years who received an inactivated influenza vaccine. The source was PBMCs from blood, collected roughly 13 days after vaccination. The chain joins TRBV7-2 to TRBJ2-3; 7 positions match TRBD2. The CDR3 loop reads CASSLSGLAGTDTQYF. CDR3 in DNA: TGTGCCAGCAGCTTATCTGGGCTAGCGGGCACAGATACGCAGTATTTT.